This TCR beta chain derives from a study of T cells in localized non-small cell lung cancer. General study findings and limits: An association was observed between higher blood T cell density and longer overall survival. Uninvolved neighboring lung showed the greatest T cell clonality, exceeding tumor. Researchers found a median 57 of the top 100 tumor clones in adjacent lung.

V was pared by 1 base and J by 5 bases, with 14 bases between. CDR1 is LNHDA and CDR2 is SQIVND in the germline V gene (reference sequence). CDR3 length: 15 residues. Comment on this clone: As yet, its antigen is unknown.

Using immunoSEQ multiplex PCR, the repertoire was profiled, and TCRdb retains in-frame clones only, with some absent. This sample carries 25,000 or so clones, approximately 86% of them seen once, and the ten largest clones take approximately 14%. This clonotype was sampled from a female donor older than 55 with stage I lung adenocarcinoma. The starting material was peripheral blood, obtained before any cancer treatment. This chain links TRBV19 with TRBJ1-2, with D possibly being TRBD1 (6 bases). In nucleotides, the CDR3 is TGTGCCAGTAGTATAGCGACAGGCGGCTGGTATGGCTACACCTTC. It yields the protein CASSIATGGWYGYTF.